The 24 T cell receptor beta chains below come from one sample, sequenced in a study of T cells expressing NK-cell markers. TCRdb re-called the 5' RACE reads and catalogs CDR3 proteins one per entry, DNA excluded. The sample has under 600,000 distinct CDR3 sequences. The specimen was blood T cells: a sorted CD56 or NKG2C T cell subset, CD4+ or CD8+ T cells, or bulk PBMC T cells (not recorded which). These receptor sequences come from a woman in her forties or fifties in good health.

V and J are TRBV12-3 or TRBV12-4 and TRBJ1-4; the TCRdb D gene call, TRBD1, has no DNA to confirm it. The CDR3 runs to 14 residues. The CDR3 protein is CASSPDREPEKLFF.

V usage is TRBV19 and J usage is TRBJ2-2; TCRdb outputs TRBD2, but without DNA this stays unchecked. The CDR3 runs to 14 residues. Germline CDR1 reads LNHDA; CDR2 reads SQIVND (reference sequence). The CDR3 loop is CASRVAANTGELFF. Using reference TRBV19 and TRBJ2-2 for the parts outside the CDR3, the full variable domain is DGGITQSPKYLFRKEGQNVTLSCEQNLNHDAMYWYRQDPGQGLRLIYYSQIVNDFQKGDIAEGYSVSREKKESFPLTVTSAQKNPTAFYLCASRVAANTGELFFGEGSRLTVL.

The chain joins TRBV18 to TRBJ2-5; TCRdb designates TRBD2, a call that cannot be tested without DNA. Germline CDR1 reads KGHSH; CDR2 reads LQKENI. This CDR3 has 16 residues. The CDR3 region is CASSPRGRGVQETQYF.

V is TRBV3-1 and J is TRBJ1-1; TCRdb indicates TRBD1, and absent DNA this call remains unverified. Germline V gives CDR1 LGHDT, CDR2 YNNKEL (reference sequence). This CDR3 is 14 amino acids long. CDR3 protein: CASSQFPRGTEAFF. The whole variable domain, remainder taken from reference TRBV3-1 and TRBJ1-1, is DTAVSQTPKYLVTQMGNDKSIKCEQNLGHDTMYWYKQDSKKFLKIMFSYNNKELIINETVPNRFSPKSPDKAHLNLHINSLELGDSAVYFCASSQFPRGTEAFFGQGTRLTVV.

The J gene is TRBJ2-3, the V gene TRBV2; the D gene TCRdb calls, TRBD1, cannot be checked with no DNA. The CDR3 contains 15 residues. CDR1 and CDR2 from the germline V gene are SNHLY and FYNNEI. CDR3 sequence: CASKHDRPPGDTQYF.

This CDR3 reads CASARLAGLTDTQYF. The chain is built from TRBV6-1 and TRBJ2-3; the TRBD2 assignment by TCRdb is unverifiable without DNA. CDR1 and CDR2 (germline): MNHNS, SASEGT. This CDR3 is built from 15 residues.

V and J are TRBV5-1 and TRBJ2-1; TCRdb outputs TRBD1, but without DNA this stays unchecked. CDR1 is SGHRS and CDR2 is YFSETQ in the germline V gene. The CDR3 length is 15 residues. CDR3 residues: CASSPVRTAHNEQFF.

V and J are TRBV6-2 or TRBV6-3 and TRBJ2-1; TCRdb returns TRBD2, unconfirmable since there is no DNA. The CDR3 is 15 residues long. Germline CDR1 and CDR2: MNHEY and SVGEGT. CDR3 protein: CASSSFGRALGEQFF.

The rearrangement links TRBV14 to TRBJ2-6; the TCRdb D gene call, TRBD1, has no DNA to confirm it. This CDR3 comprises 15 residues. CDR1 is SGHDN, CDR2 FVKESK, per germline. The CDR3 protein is CASSRGLSGANVLTF.

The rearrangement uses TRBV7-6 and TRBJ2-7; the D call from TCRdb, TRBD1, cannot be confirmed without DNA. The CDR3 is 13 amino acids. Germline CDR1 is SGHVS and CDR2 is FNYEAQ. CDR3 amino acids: CASSLVAGNEQYF. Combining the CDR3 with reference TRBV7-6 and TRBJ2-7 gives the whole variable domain GAGVSQSPRYKVTKRGQDVALRCDPISGHVSLYWYRQALGQGPEFLTYFNYEAQQDKSGLPNDRFSAERPEGSISTLTIQRTEQRDSAMYRCASSLVAGNEQYFGPGTRLTVT.

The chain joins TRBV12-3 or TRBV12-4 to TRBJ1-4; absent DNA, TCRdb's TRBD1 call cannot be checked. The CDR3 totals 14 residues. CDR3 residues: CASRPTGLGEKLFF.

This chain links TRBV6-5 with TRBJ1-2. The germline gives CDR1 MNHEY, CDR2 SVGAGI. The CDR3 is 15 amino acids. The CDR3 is CASSYSPNGGYGYTF.

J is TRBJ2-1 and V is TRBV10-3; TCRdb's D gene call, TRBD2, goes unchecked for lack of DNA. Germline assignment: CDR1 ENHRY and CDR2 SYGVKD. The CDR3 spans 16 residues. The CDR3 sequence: CAISADLAAMGNEQFF.

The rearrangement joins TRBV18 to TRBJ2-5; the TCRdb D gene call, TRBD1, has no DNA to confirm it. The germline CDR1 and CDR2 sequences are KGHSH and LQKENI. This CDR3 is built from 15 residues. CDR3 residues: CASSPLTGEQETQYF.

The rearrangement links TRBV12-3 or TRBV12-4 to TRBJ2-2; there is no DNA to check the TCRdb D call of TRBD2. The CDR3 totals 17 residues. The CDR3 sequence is CASRPTSGRGGTGELFF.

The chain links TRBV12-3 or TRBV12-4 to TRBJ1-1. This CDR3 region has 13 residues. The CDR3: CASSFRVVTEAFF.

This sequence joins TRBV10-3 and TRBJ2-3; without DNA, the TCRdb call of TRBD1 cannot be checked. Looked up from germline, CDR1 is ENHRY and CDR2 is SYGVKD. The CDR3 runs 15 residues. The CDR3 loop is CAISWTGGSTDTQYF.

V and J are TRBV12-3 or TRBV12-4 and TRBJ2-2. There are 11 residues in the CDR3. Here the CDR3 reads CASSFSGELFF.

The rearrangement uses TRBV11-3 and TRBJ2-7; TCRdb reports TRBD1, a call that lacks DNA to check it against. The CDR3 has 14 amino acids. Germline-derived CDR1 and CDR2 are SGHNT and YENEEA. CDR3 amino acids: CASSGRDGAYEQYF.

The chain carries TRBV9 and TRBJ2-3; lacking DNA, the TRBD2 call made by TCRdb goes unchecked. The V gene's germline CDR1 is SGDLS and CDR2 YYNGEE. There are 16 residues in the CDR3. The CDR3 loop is CASSVGVGSSADTQYF.

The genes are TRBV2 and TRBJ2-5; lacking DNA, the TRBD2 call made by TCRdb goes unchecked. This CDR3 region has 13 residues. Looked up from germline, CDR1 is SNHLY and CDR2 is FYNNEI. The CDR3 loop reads CASRAGTKETQYF.

The CDR3 is CASSRTLGPRDNEQYF. V gene TRBV27 combines with J gene TRBJ2-7; there is no DNA to check the TCRdb D call of TRBD1. The CDR3 extends over 16 amino acids. The V gene's germline CDR1 is MNHEY and CDR2 SMNVEV (reference sequence).

CDR3 in amino acids: CASRPGTSGSGPRHEQFF. V gene TRBV28 combines with J gene TRBJ2-1; TCRdb lists TRBD2, though no DNA is available to test this call. The CDR3 length is 18 residues. In germline, CDR1 is MDHEN, CDR2 SYDVKM. The whole variable domain, filled in from reference TRBV28 and TRBJ2-1, reads DVKVTQSSRYLVKRTGEKVFLECVQDMDHENMFWYRQDPGLGLRLIYFSYDVKMKEKGDIPEGYSVSREKKERFSLILESASTNQTSMYLCASRPGTSGSGPRHEQFFGPGTRLTVL.

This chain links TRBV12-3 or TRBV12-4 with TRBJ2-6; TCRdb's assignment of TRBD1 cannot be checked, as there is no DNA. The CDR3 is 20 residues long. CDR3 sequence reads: CASSFGPRDILYSGANVLTF.